The clone carrying this TCR beta chain was seen repeatedly, ten times or more. As yet, its antigen is unknown. TCRdb processed the 5' RACE reads anew with MiXCR; each CDR3 protein has one entry. The sample gives around 450,000 distinct CDR3 sequences, roughly 20% of which show up once; 7.5% to 9.5% is in the top ten. These data are taken from a study of T-cell memory formation after mild COVID-19. Study-level background: TCR clustering was largely donor specific.

Trimming stripped 1 base from V and 7 bases from J, with 14 bases between. Germline values: CDR1 LGHNA, CDR2 YSLEER. The CDR3 loop spans 15 amino acids. Findings and caveats of the study: The SARS-CoV-2 specificity of second-wave clones reaching peak at day 37 remained unverified. Cross-reactive memory appears to have joined, as suggested by some responding clones showing up in pre-infection memory.

The chain recombines TRBV4-3 with TRBJ2-1; D is unresolved. This clonotype was obtained from an adult woman who had mild COVID-19 (a few samples of this study predate the infection). Cell type and time point are not known. Sequences were obtained from PBMCs or a T cell subset sorted from them (not recorded which). The chain's CDR3 is CASSQAPEPRNEQFF. CDR3 in DNA: TGCGCCAGCAGCCAAGCCCCCGAACCGAGGAATGAGCAGTTCTTC.